These 15 T cell receptor beta chains were all obtained from the same sample, sequenced in a study of T cell responses to AZD1222 COVID-19 vaccine. Sequencing was performed with immunoSEQ multiplex PCR; in TCRdb, only in-frame clones are kept and a portion is missing. The sample includes more than 95,000 clones, approximately 86% of them seen just once. The sequences come from peripheral blood, collected 28 days after the second AZD1222 dose. The receptors were gathered from an adult who received the AZD1222 COVID-19 vaccine.

V gene TRBV5-1 combines with J gene TRBJ2-5; D not resolved. The V and J ends lost 2 bases and 2 bases respectively, with 19 bases between them. Per germline, CDR1 SGHRS and CDR2 YFSETQ. The CDR3 is 17 amino acids. CDR3 nucleotides: TGCGCCAGCAGCTTTGCTCGGGTAGGCAGGCGACAAGAGACCCAGTACTTC. Amino acid sequence: CASSFARVGRRQETQYF. The complete variable domain, with remaining parts taken from reference TRBV5-1 and TRBJ2-5, reads KAGVTQTPRYLIKTRGQQVTLSCSPISGHRSVSWYQQTPGQGLQFLFEYFSETQRNKGNFPGRFSGRQFSNSRSEMNVSTLELGDSALYLCASSFARVGRRQETQYFGPGTRLLVL.

The chain recombines TRBV13 with TRBJ2-7; TRBD2 matches 12 bases. The CDR3 has 13 residues. Germline V gives CDR1 PRHDT, CDR2 FYEKMQ (reference sequence). The CDR3 DNA reads as TGTGCCAGCAGCTATCAGGCTAGCGGGGGGGCTTTTGTC. It is translated as CASSYQASGGAFV.

The chain has TRBV7-2 and TRBJ2-1; D might be TRBD1 or TRBD2, each matching 5 bases. Germline values: CDR1 SGHTA, CDR2 FQGNSA. CDR3 length equals 15 residues. The V gene lost 2 bases and the J gene lost 4 bases, with 12 bases spanning the gap. The DNA for the CDR3 is TGTGCCAGCAGCTTACAACGGGACCTGTACAATGAGCAGTTCTTC. Its translation is CASSLQRDLYNEQFF.

The chain joins TRBV5-1 to TRBJ2-1, with TRBD2 identical over 13 bases. This CDR3 is 15 amino acids long. Germline V CDR1 and CDR2: SGHRS, YFSETQ. V lost 3 bases and J lost 8; bases outside the gene matches: 5. The CDR3 sequence is CASSSTSGGAYEQFF. The CDR3 region has the DNA TGCGCCAGCAGCTCCACTAGCGGGGGGGCCTATGAGCAGTTCTTC.

The chain is built from TRBV5-1 and TRBJ1-1; D remains unclear. V lost 4 bases to trimming and J lost 0 bases, with 7 bases between them. In germline, CDR1 is SGHRS, CDR2 YFSETQ. The CDR3 runs to 13 residues. Here the CDR3 DNA reads TGCGCCAGCAGCCTTACAGTGAACACTGAAGCTTTCTTT. Protein sequence: CASSLTVNTEAFF.

The chain is built from TRBV5-4 and TRBJ2-1; TRBD1 matches 8 bases. Looked up from germline, CDR1 is SGHNT and CDR2 is YYREEE (reference sequence). The CDR3 sequence is 15 residues long. J was trimmed by 1 base and V by 2 bases; bases with no gene match: 2. Here the CDR3 reads CASSLRTGSYNEQFF. CDR3 DNA sequence: TGTGCCAGCAGCTTAAGGACAGGGTCCTACAATGAGCAGTTCTTC.

The chain employs TRBV11-3 and TRBJ2-7; D might be TRBD1 or TRBD2, each matching 5 bases. Between the trimmed V and J ends, which lost 5 bases and 2 bases, there was a span of 10 bases. The CDR3 has 13 amino acids. CDR1 is SGHNT, CDR2 YENEEA, per germline. This CDR3 is CASSRDGAYEQYF. DNA for the CDR3: TGTGCCAGCAGCCGGGACGGCGCCTACGAGCAGTACTTC.

The J gene is TRBJ1-2, the V gene TRBV29-1; tentative D call: TRBD1 (6 bases). The CDR3 totals 12 residues. Germline V lookup: CDR1 SQVTM, CDR2 ANQGSEA. V was trimmed by 5 bases and J by 8 bases, leaving 15 bases between them. CDR3 loop: CSVSVQGEGYTF. The CDR3 nucleotides read TGCAGCGTTTCTGTACAGGGAGAAGGCTACACCTTC.

The J gene is TRBJ1-6, the V gene TRBV28, with no clear D. V lost 6 bases to trimming and J lost 10 bases, with 10 bases between them. Germline loops: CDR1 MDHEN, CDR2 SYDVKM. The length of the CDR3 is 12 residues. In nucleotides, the CDR3 is TGTGCCAGCAGCTGGGAGCTCTCACCCCTCCACTTT. Protein product: CASSWELSPLHF. The variable domain in full, with the rest retrieved from reference TRBV28 and TRBJ1-6, is DVKVTQSSRYLVKRTGEKVFLECVQDMDHENMFWYRQDPGLGLRLIYFSYDVKMKEKGDIPEGYSVSREKKERFSLILESASTNQTSMYLCASSWELSPLHFGNGTRLTVT.

This clone has only one observation. The chain is built from TRBV25-1 and TRBJ2-1; no clear D gene. Per germline, CDR1 MGHDK and CDR2 SYGVNS. The CDR3 sequence is 15 residues long. Trimming removed 4 bases at V and 2 bases at J, with 12 bases between. CDR3 DNA sequence: TGTGCCAGCAGTGTGGGGATGGGCACCTACAATGAGCAGTTCTTC. Its translation: CASSVGMGTYNEQFF.

The chain has TRBV4-1 and TRBJ2-1; 8 bases align to TRBD2. This CDR3 is built from 16 residues. V was clipped by 3 bases and J by 9 bases; unmatched bases: 13. The germline gives CDR1 MGHRA, CDR2 YSYEKL. DNA for the CDR3: TGCGCCAGCAGCCATCTCAGGAGCGGGAGTAATGGTGAGCAGTTCTTC. Translating gives CASSHLRSGSNGEQFF.

This chain connects TRBV4-1 to TRBJ1-1; no reliable D call. The CDR3 is 18 residues long. Germline V CDR1 and CDR2: MGHRA, YSYEKL. The V end was cut by 5 bases, the J end by 0 bases, with 22 bases between. In DNA, the CDR3 is TGCGCCAGCAGCGAACGATTCGGGGAGTGGGGAATGAACACTGAAGCTTTCTTT. It yields the protein CASSERFGEWGMNTEAFF.

This chain joins TRBV5-1 and TRBJ1-5; the match to TRBD1 covers 7 bases. CDR1 is SGHRS, CDR2 YFSETQ, per germline. The CDR3 spans 14 residues. Trimming took 0 bases from V and 6 from J; bases not matched to a gene: 3. Here the CDR3 DNA reads TGCGCCAGCAGCTTGGGGCCAGGGGGTCAGCCCCAGCATTTT. It encodes CASSLGPGGQPQHF.

The rearrangement links TRBV11-2 to TRBJ2-7; 7 nucleotides match TRBD2. V trimming: 0 bases; J trimming: 3 bases; junction bases outside the gene matches: 8. This CDR3 has 16 residues. CDR1 and CDR2 from the germline V gene are SGHAT and FQNNGV. The CDR3 region is CASSLESLASGYEQYF. The CDR3 coding sequence is TGTGCCAGCAGCTTAGAGTCCTTGGCTAGCGGCTACGAGCAGTACTTC. The full variable domain, with the rest looked up from reference TRBV11-2 and TRBJ2-7, is EAGVAQSPRYKIIEKRQSVAFWCNPISGHATLYWYQQILGQGPKLLIQFQNNGVVDDSQLPKDRFSAERLKGVDSTLKIQPAKLEDSAVYLCASSLESLASGYEQYFGPGTRLTVT.

This clone has only one observation. The V and J genes are TRBV6-5 and TRBJ2-3; 11 positions match TRBD2. J lost 11 bases, V lost 2 bases, and 6 bases had no gene match. CDR3 length equals 14 residues. Germline CDR1 MNHEY, CDR2 SVGAGI. This CDR3 is CASSYRRLAGQQYF. CDR3 DNA sequence: TGTGCCAGCAGTTACCGGCGACTAGCGGGACAGCAGTATTTT.